This TCR beta chain was sequenced in a study of T cells after yellow fever vaccination (dated by TCRdb to between 2019 and 2020). Study-level background: Libraries from fractions with low cell numbers were prepared with the SMART-Seq v4 Ultra Low Input RNA kit. To follow T-cell clones before and after both primary and booster YFV17D yellow fever vaccination, bulk TCR alpha and beta repertoires underwent longitudinal sequencing. Two healthy male donors, one aged 18 to 30 and one aged 30 to 40 years, made up the cohort. Blood was drawn at multiple timepoints before and after primary and secondary immunization, with bulk PBMC replicates and cell subsets isolated. The full study reports these points: The secondary T-cell response was found to be weaker but faster than the primary response, with a peak reached on day 5 rather than on day 15. Computational filtering was needed because FACS-sorted repertoires could contain abundant contaminating clonotypes from the bulk population. After the booster, most of the clones that had expanded following primary vaccination were detected again (roughly 96% of CD4 and around 87% of CD8), which suggests that memory was broadly maintained. A small fraction of clonotypes appeared in both the CD4 and CD8 compartments, likely as a result of convergent recombination. The study included only a couple of donors, which limits how far the findings can be generalized.

Explained via the paper, the treatment or condition label denotes: live attenuated yellow fever vaccine strain. Two biological replicates of bulk PBMCs were collected at each blood-draw timepoint. PBMCs were isolated from peripheral blood using a standard Ficoll-Paque protocol. TriZol was used to extract RNA from bulk PBMCs, CD4 and CD8 fractions, and dextramer-positive and dextramer-negative fractions. TCR cDNA was synthesized by 5'RACE template switching, which introduced a universal primer site and unique molecular identifiers. cDNA synthesis was primed from both the TCR alpha and TCR beta constant segments. Two PCR steps were used to amplify libraries, with sample barcodes and sequencing adapters being added in the second step. Sequencing of libraries was performed on Illumina HiSeq 2500 (2x100 bp) or NovaSeq (2x150 bp). On the study's bioinformatics: Reads were demultiplexed and collapsed into UMI consensus sequences with MIGEC, and V(D)J alignment was performed with MiXCR. Vaccine-responding clonotypes were identified with edgeR using replicate PBMC samples, with FDR below 0.01 and a log2 fold change above 5 up to day 15 being required. CD4 or CD8 identity was assigned to each bulk clonotype according to whether the clonotype was present at higher abundance in the sequenced CD4 repertoire or the sequenced CD8 repertoire. TCRdb took the public reads, trimmed them with fastp at Q25, ran MiXCR for clone calling and kept in-frame beta chains. Every entry covers one CDR3 protein and lists the most common genes and DNA from its rows. The V and J calls were not made by the authors but by TCRdb's processing. This sample is represented by approximately 550,000 distinct CDR3 sequences; less than 20% of them were singletons. The top ten clonotypes cover roughly an eighth of the sample.

This clonotype has just a few counts. Its cognate antigen has yet to be identified. Per-base qualities were not stored, and no clone one base away is much larger. The CDR3 covers 19 residues, taking in both the cysteine and the phenylalanine. The retained sequence is limited to the CDR3, 57 bases, with the frame set at the first base. V is cut back by 5 bases and J by 2 bases, with 11 bases in the junction unmatched. CDR1 and CDR2 are drawn from the germline V gene: SGHAT, FQNNGV. The clonotype was recovered from a man aged 25-40 years who received the YFV17D yellow fever vaccine. The receptor chain draws on TRBV11-2 and TRBJ2-1; 14 bases in the junction line up with TRBD2. The specimen was PBMCs, collected 15 days after the yellow fever booster vaccination. The CDR3 here reads CASSATGTSGSIAYNEQFF. The DNA reads as follows: TGTGCCAGCAGCGCCACCGGGACTAGCGGGAGTATCGCCTACAATGAGCAGTTCTTC.